This T cell receptor beta chain was sequenced for a study of identical twins. This clonotype was seen more than once but under ten times. Its antigen is not known. Germline V gene sequence: CDR1 MDHEN, CDR2 SYDVKM. V dropped 4 bases and J dropped 5; count of bases not matched to a gene: 10. This CDR3 comprises 16 residues. TCRdb independently ran MiXCR on the 5' RACE reads; one entry per CDR3 protein. The sample consists of approximately 670,000 distinct CDR3 sequences, over 5% of them appearing once. General study points: Twin sharing of out-of-frame TCR alpha was underestimated by models in monozygotic pairs. Fewer insertions characterized abundant cord blood beta clonotypes, whereas memory repertoires showed none. Analyses of zero insertions could, in part, be confounded by invariant MAIT and iNKT cells. Twins' excess sharing was less marked for out-of-frame beta sequences.

The receptor's source is a man aged 18 to 29 in good health. Sequenced sample: naive T cells sorted from blood. The V gene is TRBV28, the J gene TRBJ2-7, with 11 bases identical to TRBD1. The CDR3 DNA is TGTGCCAGCAGTTCCCTCCGGGACAGGGGGAGGAACGAGCAGTACTTC. Residues: CASSSLRDRGRNEQYF.